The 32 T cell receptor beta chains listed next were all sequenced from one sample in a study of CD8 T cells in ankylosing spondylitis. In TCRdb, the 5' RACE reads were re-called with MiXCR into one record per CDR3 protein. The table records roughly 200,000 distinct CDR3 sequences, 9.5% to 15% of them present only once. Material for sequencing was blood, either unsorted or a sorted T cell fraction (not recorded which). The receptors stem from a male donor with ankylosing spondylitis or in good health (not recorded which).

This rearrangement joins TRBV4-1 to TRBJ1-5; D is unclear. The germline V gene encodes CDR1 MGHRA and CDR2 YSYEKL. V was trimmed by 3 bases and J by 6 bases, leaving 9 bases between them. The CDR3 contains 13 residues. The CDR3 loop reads CASSHLSGQPQHF. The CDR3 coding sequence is TGCGCCAGCAGCCATCTCTCGGGTCAGCCCCAGCATTTT.

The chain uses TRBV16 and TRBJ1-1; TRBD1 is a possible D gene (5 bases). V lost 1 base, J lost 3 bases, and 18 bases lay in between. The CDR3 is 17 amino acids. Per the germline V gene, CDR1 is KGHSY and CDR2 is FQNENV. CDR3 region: CASSQFRRGGEDTEAFF. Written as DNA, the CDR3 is TGTGCCAGCAGCCAATTCAGGCGGGGGGGAGAGGACACTGAAGCTTTCTTT.

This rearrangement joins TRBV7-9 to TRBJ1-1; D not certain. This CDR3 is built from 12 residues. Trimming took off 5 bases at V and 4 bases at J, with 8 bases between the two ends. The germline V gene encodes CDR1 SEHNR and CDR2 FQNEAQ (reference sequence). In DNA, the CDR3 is TGTGCCAGCAGCATCACGGGCACTGAAGCTTTCTTT. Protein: CASSITGTEAFF.

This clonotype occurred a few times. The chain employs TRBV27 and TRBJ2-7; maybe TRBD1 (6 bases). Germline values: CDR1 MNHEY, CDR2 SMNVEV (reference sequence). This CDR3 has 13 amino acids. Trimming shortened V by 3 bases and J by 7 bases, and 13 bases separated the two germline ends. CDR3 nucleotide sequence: TGTGCCAGCAGTTTCTACAGGGATGGAGAGCAGTACTTC. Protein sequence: CASSFYRDGEQYF.

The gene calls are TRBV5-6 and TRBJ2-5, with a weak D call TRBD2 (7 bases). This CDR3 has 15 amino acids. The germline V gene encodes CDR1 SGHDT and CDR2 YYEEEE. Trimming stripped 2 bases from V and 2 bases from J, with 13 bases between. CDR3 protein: CASSFGGGAQETQYF. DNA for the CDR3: TGTGCCAGCAGCTTTGGTGGGGGGGCACAAGAGACCCAGTACTTC.

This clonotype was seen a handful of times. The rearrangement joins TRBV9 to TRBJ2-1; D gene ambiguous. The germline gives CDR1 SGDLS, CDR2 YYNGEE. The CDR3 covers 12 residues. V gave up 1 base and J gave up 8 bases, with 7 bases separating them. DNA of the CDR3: TGTGCCAGCAGCGTATACGAACATGAGCAGTTCTTC. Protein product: CASSVYEHEQFF. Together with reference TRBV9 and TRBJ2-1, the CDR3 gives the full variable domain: DSGVTQTPKHLITATGQRVTLRCSPRSGDLSVYWYQQSLDQGLQFLIQYYNGEERAKGNILERFSAQQFPDLHSELNLSSLELGDSALYFCASSVYEHEQFFGPGTRLTVL.

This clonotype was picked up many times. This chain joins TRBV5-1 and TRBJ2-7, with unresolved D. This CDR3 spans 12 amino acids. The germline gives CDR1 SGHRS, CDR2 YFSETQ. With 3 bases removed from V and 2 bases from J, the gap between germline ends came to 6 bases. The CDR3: CASSSNTYEQYF. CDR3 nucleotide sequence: TGCGCCAGCAGCTCAAACACCTACGAGCAGTACTTC.

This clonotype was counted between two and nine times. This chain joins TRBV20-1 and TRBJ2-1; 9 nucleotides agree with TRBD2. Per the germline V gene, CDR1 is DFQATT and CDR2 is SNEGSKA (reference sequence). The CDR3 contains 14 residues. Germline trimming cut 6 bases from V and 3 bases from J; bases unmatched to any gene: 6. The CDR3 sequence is CSARGLAHYNEQFF. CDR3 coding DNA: TGCAGTGCGCGGGGACTAGCACACTACAATGAGCAGTTCTTC.

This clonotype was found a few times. DNA of the CDR3: TGTGCCAGCAGTGAAGAATTCGGGACGTCGGGAATCTATGGCTACACCTTC. This codes for CASSEEFGTSGIYGYTF. The genes are TRBV25-1 and TRBJ1-2; maybe TRBD1 (5 bases). Between the trimmed V and J ends, which lost 2 bases and 4 bases, there was a span of 20 bases. This CDR3 is 17 amino acids long. CDR1 MGHDK and CDR2 SYGVNS come from the germline V gene.

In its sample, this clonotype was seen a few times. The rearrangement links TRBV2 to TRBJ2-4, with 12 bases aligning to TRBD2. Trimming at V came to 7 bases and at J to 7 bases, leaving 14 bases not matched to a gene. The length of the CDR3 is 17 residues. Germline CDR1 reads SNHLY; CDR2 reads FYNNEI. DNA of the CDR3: TGTGCCAGCATCCAGGCTAGCGGGAGGGCTCCCCGGAACATTCAGTACTTC. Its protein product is CASIQASGRAPRNIQYF.

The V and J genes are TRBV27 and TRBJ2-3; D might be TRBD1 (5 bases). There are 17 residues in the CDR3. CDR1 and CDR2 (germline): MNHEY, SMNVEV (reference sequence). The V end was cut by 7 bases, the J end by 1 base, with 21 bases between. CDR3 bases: TGTGCCAGCAAAAGTACTGGGGCCATTTTCCGCACAGATACGCAGTATTTT. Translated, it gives CASKSTGAIFRTDTQYF.

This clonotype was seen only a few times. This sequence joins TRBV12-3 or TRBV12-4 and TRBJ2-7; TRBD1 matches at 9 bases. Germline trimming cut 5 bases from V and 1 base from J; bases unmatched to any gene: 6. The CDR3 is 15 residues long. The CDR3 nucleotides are TGTGCCAGCAGTGGGGACAGGGTTCCATCCTACGAGCAGTACTTC. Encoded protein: CASSGDRVPSYEQYF.

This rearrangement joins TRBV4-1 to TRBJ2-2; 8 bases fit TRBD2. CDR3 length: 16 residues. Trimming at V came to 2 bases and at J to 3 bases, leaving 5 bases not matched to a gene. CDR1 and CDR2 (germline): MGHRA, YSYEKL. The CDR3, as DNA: TGCGCCAGCAGCCAACCGACTAGCGCGGACACCGGGGAGCTGTTTTTT. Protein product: CASSQPTSADTGELFF.

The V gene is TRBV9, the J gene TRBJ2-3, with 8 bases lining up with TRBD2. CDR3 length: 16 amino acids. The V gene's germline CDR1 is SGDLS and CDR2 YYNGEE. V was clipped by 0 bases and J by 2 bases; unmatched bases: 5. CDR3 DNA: TGTGCCAGCAGCGTAGCGGCTAGCGGGTTCACAGATACGCAGTATTTT. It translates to CASSVAASGFTDTQYF.

CDR3 nucleotides: TGTGCCAGCAGTTTACTGGGTTGGTCAGATACGCAGTATTTT. It translates to CASSLLGWSDTQYF. This chain joins TRBV12-3 or TRBV12-4 and TRBJ2-3; D gene unclear. V gave up 2 bases and J gave up 4 bases, with 10 bases separating them. The CDR3 spans 14 residues.

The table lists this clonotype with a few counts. The CDR3 is CASSARTGFTEQYF. For the CDR3, the DNA is TGTGCCAGCAGCGCGCGGACAGGGTTTACCGAGCAGTACTTC. The genes are TRBV3-1 and TRBJ2-7; 8 bases are shared with TRBD1. Trimming removed 5 bases from V and 6 bases from J; junction bases left unmatched: 9. The CDR3 is made up of 14 amino acids. The germline gives CDR1 LGHDT, CDR2 YNNKEL (reference sequence).

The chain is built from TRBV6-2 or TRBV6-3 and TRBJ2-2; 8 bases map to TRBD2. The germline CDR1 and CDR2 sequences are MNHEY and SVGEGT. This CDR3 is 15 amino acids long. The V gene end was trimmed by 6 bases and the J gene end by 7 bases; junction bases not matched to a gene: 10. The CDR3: CASSQGLARGGELFF. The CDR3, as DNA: TGTGCCAGCAGCCAAGGACTAGCTCGGGGCGGGGAGCTGTTTTTT.

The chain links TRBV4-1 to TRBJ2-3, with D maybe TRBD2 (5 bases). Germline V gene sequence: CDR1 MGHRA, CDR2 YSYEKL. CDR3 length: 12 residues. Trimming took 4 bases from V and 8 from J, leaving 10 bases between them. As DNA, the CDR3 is TGCGCCAGCAGCCCGGAACTAGGTACGCAGTATTTT. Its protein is CASSPELGTQYF.

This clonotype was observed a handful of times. This chain's CDR3 is CASGWITPEFQFF. DNA of the CDR3: TGTGCTAGTGGTTGGATTACCCCGGAGTTTCAGTTCTTC. V usage is TRBV12-5 and J usage is TRBJ2-1; D unresolved. The germline V gene has CDR1 LGHNT and CDR2 FRNRAP. Trimming shortened V by 4 bases and J by 13 bases, and 17 bases separated the two germline ends. The length of the CDR3 is 13 residues.

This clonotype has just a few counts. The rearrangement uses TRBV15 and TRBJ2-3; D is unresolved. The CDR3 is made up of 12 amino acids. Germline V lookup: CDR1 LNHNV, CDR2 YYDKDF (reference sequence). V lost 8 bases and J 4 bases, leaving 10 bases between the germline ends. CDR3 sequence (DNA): TGTGCCACCCTTACTACCTCAGATACGCAGTATTTT. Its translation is CATLTTSDTQYF.

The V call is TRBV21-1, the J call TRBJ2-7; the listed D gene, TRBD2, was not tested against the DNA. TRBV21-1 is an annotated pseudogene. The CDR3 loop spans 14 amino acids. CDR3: CASRDDPLSYEQYF. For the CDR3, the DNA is TGTGCCAGCAGGGACGACCCTCTCTCCTACGAGCAGTACTTC.

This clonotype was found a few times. The CDR3 region is CASSETGTNYGYTF. The CDR3 DNA reads TGTGCCAGCAGCGAGACCGGGACTAACTATGGCTACACCTTC. V and J are TRBV9 and TRBJ1-2; D is ambiguous. The CDR3 length is 14 residues. Germline V lookup: CDR1 SGDLS, CDR2 YYNGEE. V lost 3 bases and J 0 bases, leaving 9 bases between the germline ends.

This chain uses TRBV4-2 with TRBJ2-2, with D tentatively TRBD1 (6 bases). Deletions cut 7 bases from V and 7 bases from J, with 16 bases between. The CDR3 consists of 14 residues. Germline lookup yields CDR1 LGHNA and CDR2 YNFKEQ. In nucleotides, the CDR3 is TGTGCCAGCACCCCGGACAGCCCTAGCGGGGAGCTGTTTTTT. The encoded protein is CASTPDSPSGELFF.

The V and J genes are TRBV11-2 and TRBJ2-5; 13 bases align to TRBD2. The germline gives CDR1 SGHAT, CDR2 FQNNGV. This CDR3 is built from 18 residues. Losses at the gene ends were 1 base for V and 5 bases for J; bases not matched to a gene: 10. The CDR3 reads CASSLGTSGGWARETQYF. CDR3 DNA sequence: TGTGCCAGCAGCTTAGGGACTAGCGGGGGATGGGCGCGGGAGACCCAGTACTTC.

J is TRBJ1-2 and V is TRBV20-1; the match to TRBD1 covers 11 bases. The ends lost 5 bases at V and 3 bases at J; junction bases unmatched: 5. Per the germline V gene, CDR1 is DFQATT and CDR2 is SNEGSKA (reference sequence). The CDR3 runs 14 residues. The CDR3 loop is CSAWTGGLDYGYTF. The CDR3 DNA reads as TGCAGTGCTTGGACAGGGGGCTTGGACTATGGCTACACCTTC.

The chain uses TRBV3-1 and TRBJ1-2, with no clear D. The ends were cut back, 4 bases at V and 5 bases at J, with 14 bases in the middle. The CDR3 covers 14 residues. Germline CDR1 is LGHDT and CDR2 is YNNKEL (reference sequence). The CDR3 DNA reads TGTGCCAGCAGCCTCCGATCCGTTAAGTATGGCTACACCTTC. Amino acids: CASSLRSVKYGYTF.

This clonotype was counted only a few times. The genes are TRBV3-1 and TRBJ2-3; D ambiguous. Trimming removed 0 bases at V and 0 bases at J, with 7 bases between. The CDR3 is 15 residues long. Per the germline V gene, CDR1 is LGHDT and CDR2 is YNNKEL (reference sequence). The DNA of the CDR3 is TGTGCCAGCAGCCAAGATGCTGCTAGCACAGATACGCAGTATTTT. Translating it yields CASSQDAASTDTQYF.

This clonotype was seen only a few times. CDR3 sequence (DNA): TGTGCCAGCAGCTTGGCCCCCAGGAGAAATGAGCAGTTCTTC. It codes for CASSLAPRRNEQFF. The chain uses TRBV5-6 and TRBJ2-1; D call uncertain. This CDR3 is 14 amino acids long. Trimming took off 0 bases at V and 7 bases at J, with 11 bases between the two ends. The V gene's germline CDR1 is SGHDT and CDR2 YYEEEE.

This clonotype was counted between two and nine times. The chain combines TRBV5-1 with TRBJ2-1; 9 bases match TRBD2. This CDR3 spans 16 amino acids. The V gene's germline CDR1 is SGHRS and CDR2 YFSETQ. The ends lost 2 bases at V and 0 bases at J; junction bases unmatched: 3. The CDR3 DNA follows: TGCGCCAGCAGCTTTCTAGCGGGATTCTCCTACAATGAGCAGTTCTTC. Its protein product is CASSFLAGFSYNEQFF. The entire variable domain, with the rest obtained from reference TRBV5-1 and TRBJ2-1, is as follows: KAGVTQTPRYLIKTRGQQVTLSCSPISGHRSVSWYQQTPGQGLQFLFEYFSETQRNKGNFPGRFSGRQFSNSRSEMNVSTLELGDSALYLCASSFLAGFSYNEQFFGPGTRLTVL.

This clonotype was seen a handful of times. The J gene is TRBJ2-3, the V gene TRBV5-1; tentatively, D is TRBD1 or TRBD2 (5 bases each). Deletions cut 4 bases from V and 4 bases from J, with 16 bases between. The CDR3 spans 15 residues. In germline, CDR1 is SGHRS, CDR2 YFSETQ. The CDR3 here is CASSPVEGKADTQYF. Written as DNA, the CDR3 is TGCGCCAGCAGCCCAGTAGAGGGGAAGGCAGATACGCAGTATTTT.

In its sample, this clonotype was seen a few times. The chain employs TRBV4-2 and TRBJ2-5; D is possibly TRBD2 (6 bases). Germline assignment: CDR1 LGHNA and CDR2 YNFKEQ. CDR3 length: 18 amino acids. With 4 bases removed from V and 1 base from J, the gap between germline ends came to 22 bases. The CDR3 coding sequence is TGTGCCAGCAGCCCCCTCGGGGATAGCGGTACTGCCCAAGAGACCCAGTACTTC. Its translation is CASSPLGDSGTAQETQYF.

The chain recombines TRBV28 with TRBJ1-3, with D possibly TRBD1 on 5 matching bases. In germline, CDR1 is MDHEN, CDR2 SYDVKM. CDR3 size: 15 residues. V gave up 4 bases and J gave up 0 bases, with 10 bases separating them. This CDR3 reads CASSSPGGSGNTIYF. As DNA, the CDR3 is TGTGCCAGCAGTTCACCGGGGGGCTCTGGAAACACCATATATTTT.